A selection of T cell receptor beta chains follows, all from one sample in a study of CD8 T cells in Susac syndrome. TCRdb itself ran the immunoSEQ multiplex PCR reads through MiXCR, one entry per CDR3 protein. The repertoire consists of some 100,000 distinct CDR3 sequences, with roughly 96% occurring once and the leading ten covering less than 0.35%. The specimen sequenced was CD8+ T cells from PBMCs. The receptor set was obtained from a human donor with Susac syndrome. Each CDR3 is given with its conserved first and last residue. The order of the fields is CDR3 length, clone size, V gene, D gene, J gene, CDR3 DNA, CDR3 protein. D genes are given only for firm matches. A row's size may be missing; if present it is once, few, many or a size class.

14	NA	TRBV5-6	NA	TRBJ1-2	TGTGCCAGCAGCTTGGGGGGACGGAATTATGGCTACACCTTC	CASSLGGRNYGYTF
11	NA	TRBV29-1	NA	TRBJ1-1	TGCAGCGGCGGGGGGGGCACTGAAGCTTTCTTT	CSGGGGTEAFF
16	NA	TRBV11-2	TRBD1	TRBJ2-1	TGTGCCAGCAGCTTAGGGACAGGGGTAGGGGTACATGAGCAGTTCTTC	CASSLGTGVGVHEQFF
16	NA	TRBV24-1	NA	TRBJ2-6	TGTGCCACCAGTGATTTCCTCCGCTCTGGGGCCAACGTCCTGACTTTC	CATSDFLRSGANVLTF
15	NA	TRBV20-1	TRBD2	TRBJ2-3	TGCAGTACAGAAGTTGTAAGCGGGAGAGGGGATACGCAGTATTTT	CSTEVVSGRGDTQYF
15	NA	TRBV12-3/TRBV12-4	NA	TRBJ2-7	TGTGCCAGCAGTCGCCGTAGCGGAGGGGAGTACGAGCAGTACTTC	CASSRRSGGEYEQYF
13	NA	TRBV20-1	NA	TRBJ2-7	TGCAGTGCTAGACATACAGGGGAGGTTGAGCAGTACTTC	CSARHTGEVEQYF
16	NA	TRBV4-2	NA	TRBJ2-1	TGTGCCAGCAGCCAACACGAGGGGGGTAGTAGGAATGAGCAGTTCTTC	CASSQHEGGSRNEQFF
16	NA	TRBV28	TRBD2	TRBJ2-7	TGTGCCAGCAGTCTCCTGTGGACTAGCGGAGATTACGAGCAGTACTTC	CASSLLWTSGDYEQYF
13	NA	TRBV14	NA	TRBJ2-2	TGTGCCAGCAGCCAACAAAACACCGGGGAGCTGTTTTTT	CASSQQNTGELFF
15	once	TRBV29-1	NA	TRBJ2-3	TGCAGCGTTGAGCTTATGGCGTTGGACACAGATACGCAGTATTTT	CSVELMALDTDTQYF
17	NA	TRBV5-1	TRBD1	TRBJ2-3	TGCGCCAGCAGCTTCCACGGACAGGGGGCGAGCACAGATACGCAGTATTTT	CASSFHGQGASTDTQYF
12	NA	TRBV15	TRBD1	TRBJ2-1	TGTGCCACCCGGACAGGCTACAATGAGCAGTTCTTC	CATRTGYNEQFF
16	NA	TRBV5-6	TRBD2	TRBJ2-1	TGTGCCAGCAGTACTATGATAGCGGGAGGGTACAATGAGCAGTTCTTC	CASSTMIAGGYNEQFF
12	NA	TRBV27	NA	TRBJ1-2	TGTGCCAGCAGTTTAGGAGGGGACGGCTACACCTTC	CASSLGGDGYTF
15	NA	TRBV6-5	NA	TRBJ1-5	TGTGCCAGCAGAGCCTCGGGGTATAGCAATCAGCCCCAGCATTTT	CASRASGYSNQPQHF
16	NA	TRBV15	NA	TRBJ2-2	TGTGCCACCAGCAGAGTCCCCCCCACATCTACCGGGGAGCTGTTTTTT	CATSRVPPTSTGELFF
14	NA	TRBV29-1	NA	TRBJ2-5	TGCAGCGTTGAACCCGGGACCGGACAAGAGACCCAGTACTTC	CSVEPGTGQETQYF
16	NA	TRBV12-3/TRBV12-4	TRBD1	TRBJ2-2	TGTGCCAGCACTTCACCGGGACAGAAGAACACCGGGGAGCTGTTTTTT	CASTSPGQKNTGELFF
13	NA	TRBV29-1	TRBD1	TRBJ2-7	TGCAGCGTTGTGGCAGGGGGTCCCTACGAGCAGTACTTC	CSVVAGGPYEQYF
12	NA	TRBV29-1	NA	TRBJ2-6	TGCAGCGTCGCTGACAGGGCCAACGTCCTGACTTTC	CSVADRANVLTF
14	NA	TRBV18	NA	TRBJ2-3	TGTGCCAGCTCACGAAGGACAGGCACAGATACGCAGTATTTT	CASSRRTGTDTQYF
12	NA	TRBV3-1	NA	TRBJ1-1	TGTGCCAGCAGCCAAGTAAGAGATGAAGCTTTCTTT	CASSQVRDEAFF
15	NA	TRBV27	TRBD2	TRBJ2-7	TGTGCCAGCAGTTTGACTAGCGGGGGGCCCTACGAGCAGTACTTC	CASSLTSGGPYEQYF
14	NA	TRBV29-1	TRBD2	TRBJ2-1	TGCAGCGTCGACCGGACTAGCGGGAACAATGAGCAGTTCTTC	CSVDRTSGNNEQFF
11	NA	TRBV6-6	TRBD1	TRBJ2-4	TGTGCCAGCAGTCTGGGGGACAGCCAGTACTTC	CASSLGDSQYF
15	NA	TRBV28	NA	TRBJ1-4	TGTGCCAGCAGTTTTATGGCAGCAACTAATGAAAAACTGTTTTTT	CASSFMAATNEKLFF
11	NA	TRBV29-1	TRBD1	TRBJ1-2	TGCAGCGTCGGACAGGTAGATGGCTACACCTTC	CSVGQVDGYTF
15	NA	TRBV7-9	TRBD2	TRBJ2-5	TGTGCCAGCAGCCCCCCTACTAGCGGGGAAGAGACCCAGTACTTC	CASSPPTSGEETQYF
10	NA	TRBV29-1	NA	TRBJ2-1	TGCAGCGTAGGGGCAAATGAGCGGTTCTTC	CSVGANERFF
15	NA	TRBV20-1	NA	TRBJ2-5	TGCAGTGCTAGAGATCCCAGGGGTGGGCAAGAGACCCAGTACTTC	CSARDPRGGQETQYF
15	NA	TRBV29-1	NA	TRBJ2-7	TGCAGCGTTTGGGTATATGGTGGGAGTATGATCGAGCAGTACTTC	CSVWVYGGSMIEQYF
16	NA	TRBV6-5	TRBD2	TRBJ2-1	TGTGCCAGCAGTTACTCGACGGGGGGGCCCCTCAATGAGCAGTTCTTC	CASSYSTGGPLNEQFF
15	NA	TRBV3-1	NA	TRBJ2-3	TGTGCCAGCAGCCATTTCCCTGGTTTCACAGATACGCAGTATTTT	CASSHFPGFTDTQYF
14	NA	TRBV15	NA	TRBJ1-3	TGTGCCACCAGCGACAGCAACTCTGGAAACACCATATATTTT	CATSDSNSGNTIYF
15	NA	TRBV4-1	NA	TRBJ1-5	TGCGCCAGCAGCCAGATACAGGGCGTCAATCAGCCCCAGCATTTT	CASSQIQGVNQPQHF
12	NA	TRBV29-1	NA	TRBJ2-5	TGCAGCGCTATACTAGGGCCGGAGACCCAGTACTTC	CSAILGPETQYF
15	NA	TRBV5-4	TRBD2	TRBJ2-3	TGTGCCAGCAGCGGGGGAGGGAGTAACACAGATACGCAGTATTTT	CASSGGGSNTDTQYF
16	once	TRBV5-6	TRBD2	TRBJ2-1	TGTGCCAGCAGCCTTGGACTAGCCCTCTCCTACAATGAGCAGTTCTTC	CASSLGLALSYNEQFF
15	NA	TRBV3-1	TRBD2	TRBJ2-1	TGTGCCAGCAGCCTAGCGGGGAGCTCCTACAATGAGCAGTTCTTC	CASSLAGSSYNEQFF
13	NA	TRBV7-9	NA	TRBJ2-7	TGTGCCAGCAGCTCAGCTCTCATGGACGAGCAGTACTTC	CASSSALMDEQYF